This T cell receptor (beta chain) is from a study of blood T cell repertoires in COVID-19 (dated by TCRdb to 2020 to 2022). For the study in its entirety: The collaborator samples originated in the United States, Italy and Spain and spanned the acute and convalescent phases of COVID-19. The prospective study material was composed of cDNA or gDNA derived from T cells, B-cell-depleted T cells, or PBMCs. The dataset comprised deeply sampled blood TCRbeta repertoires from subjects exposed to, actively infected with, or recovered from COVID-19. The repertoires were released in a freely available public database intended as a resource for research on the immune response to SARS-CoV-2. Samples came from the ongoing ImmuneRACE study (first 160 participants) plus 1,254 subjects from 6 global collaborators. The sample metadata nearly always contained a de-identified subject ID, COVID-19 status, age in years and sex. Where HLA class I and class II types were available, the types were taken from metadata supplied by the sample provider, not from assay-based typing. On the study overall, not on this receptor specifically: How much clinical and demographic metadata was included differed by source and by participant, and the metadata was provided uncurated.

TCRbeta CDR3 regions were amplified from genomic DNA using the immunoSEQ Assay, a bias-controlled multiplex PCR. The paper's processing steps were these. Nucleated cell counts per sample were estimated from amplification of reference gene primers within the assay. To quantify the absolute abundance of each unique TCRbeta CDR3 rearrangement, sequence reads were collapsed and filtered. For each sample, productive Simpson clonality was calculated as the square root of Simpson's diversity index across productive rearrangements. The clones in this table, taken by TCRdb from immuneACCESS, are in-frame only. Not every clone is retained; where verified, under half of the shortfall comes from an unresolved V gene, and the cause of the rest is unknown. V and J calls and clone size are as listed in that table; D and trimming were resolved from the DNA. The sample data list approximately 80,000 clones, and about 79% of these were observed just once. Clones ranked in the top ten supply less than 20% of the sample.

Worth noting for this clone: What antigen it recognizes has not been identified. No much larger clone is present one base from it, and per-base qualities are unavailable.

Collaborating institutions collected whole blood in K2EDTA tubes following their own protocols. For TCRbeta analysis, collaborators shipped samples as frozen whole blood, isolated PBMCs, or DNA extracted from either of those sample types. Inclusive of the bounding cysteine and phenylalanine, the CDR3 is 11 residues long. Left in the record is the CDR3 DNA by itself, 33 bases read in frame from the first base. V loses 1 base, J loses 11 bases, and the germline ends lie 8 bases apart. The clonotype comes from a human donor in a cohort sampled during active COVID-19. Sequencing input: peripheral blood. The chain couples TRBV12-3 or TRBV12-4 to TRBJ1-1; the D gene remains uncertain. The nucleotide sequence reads TGTGCCAGCAGTTTAGGTGAGGGCGCTTTCTTT. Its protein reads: CASSLGEGAFF.